The 13 T cell receptor beta chains below were found in one sample sequenced in a study of CD8+CD57+ T cells in acquired aplastic anemia (dated by TCRdb to about 2018). The run used an Illumina HiSeq 2000. TCR beta VDJ combination and CDR3 sequence profiling used genomic DNA as the template. In TCRdb, the public reads were trimmed at Q25 with fastp and aligned with MiXCR, with productive beta chains retained. Here each entry gathers all rows of one CDR3 protein and keeps the most common genes and DNA. The sample table shows 300,000 or so distinct CDR3 sequences, and approximately 57% are seen once. The ten biggest clones cover 7.5% to 9% of the sample. The sample comprised sorted CD4+, CD8+, or CD8+CD57+ T cells (not recorded which) from PBMCs. Every receptor here comes from a human donor with severe aplastic anemia or a healthy control (not recorded which).

About this clonotype itself: One junction end does not reproduce the germline sequence, and a read error may be involved. The chain uses TRBV14 and TRBJ2-1; 7 nucleotides agree with TRBD1. Per the germline V gene, CDR1 is SGHDN and CDR2 is FVKESK. The CDR3 loop spans 16 amino acids. CDR3 in amino acids: CASSLRQGVSYNERLF. The CDR3 DNA reads TGTGCCAGCAGCCTTAGACAGGGAGTTTCGTACAATGAGCGGCTCTTC.

This clonotype was seen a handful of times. The V and J genes are TRBV12-3 or TRBV12-4 and TRBJ1-1; 11 bases are shared with TRBD1. Unmatched junction bases numbered 4, after V lost 3 bases and J lost 4 bases. The CDR3 consists of 15 residues. CDR3 nucleotide sequence: TGTGCCAGCAGTTTCGGACAGGGGGCGCCCACTGAAGCTTTCTTT. Translated: CASSFGQGAPTEAFF.

This clonotype was seen at least ten times. The chain recombines TRBV5-1 with TRBJ1-1; D gene uncertain. Germline CDR1 SGHRS, CDR2 YFSETQ. This CDR3 has 13 amino acids. Deletions cut 0 bases from V and 1 base from J, with 4 bases between. For the CDR3, the DNA is TGCGCCAGCAGCTTGGAAGCGAACACTGAAGCTTTCTTT. Encoded protein: CASSLEANTEAFF.

This clonotype was seen repeatedly, ten times or more. This rearrangement joins TRBV29-1 to TRBJ2-5, with D perhaps TRBD2 (5 bases). The germline V and J ends were trimmed by 7 bases and 5 bases, with 23 bases remaining between them. The length of the CDR3 is 15 residues. Per germline, CDR1 SQVTM and CDR2 ANQGSEA. In DNA, the CDR3 is TGCAGCGCCCCCCGGGGTAGCCGACTGGAGGAGACCCAGTACTTC. Protein: CSAPRGSRLEETQYF.

This clonotype was seen only once. The chain recombines TRBV5-1 with TRBJ1-1; no firm D call. The germline V and J ends were trimmed by 7 bases and 0 bases, with 13 bases remaining between them. The CDR3 is made up of 14 amino acids. Germline V gives CDR1 SGHRS, CDR2 YFSETQ. Here the CDR3 reads CASRGRIVNTEAFF. The CDR3, as DNA: TGCGCCAGCCGAGGGAGGATCGTGAACACTGAAGCTTTCTTT. The complete variable domain, with remaining parts taken from reference TRBV5-1 and TRBJ1-1, reads KAGVTQTPRYLIKTRGQQVTLSCSPISGHRSVSWYQQTPGQGLQFLFEYFSETQRNKGNFPGRFSGRQFSNSRSEMNVSTLELGDSALYLCASRGRIVNTEAFFGQGTRLTVV.

This clonotype has ten or more counts. V is TRBV20-1 and J is TRBJ1-3, with 8 bases lining up with TRBD1. V shed 1 base and J 3 bases; nucleotides not matched to a gene: 11. CDR3 size: 17 residues. Germline V lookup: CDR1 DFQATT, CDR2 SNEGSKA (reference sequence). The CDR3 spells CSARGAGGAFGGNTIYF. The CDR3 DNA reads TGCAGTGCTAGAGGGGCAGGGGGCGCGTTCGGTGGAAACACCATATATTTT.

The V gene is TRBV2, the J gene TRBJ2-7; D is undetermined. Germline V lookup: CDR1 SNHLY, CDR2 FYNNEI. Trimming pared 7 bases from V and 4 bases from J, leaving 11 bases between. This CDR3 is built from 12 residues. The DNA of the CDR3 is TGTGCCAGCAAGGACGGAATTTACGAGCAGTACTTC. Its translation: CASKDGIYEQYF.

V usage is TRBV20-1 and J usage is TRBJ2-7, with 11 nucleotides matching TRBD1. This CDR3 contains 14 residues. Germline loops: CDR1 DFQATT, CDR2 SNEGSKA (reference sequence). J lost 6 bases, V lost 3 bases, and 7 bases had no gene match. The CDR3 DNA is TGCAGTGCTAGTTACACCGGGACAGGGGGCGAGCAGTACTTC. This gives the protein CSASYTGTGGEQYF.

This clonotype was observed many times. The junction does not match germline at one end; this may be a read error. The chain joins TRBV5-1 to TRBJ1-2; D unresolved. CDR1 is SGHRS, CDR2 YFSETQ, per germline. This CDR3 has 14 amino acids. CDR3 loop: CASSLEGTNYGYTF. The CDR3 DNA sequence: TGTGCCAGCAGCTTAGAGGGAACTAACTATGGCTACACCTTC.

The chain links TRBV12-3 or TRBV12-4 to TRBJ2-5; D possibly corresponds to TRBD1 (6 bases). The CDR3 has 11 amino acids. V lost 6 bases and J lost 13, with 15 bases in between. The CDR3 nucleotides read TGTGCCAGCAGCGGGGACATGGTTCCGTACTTC. This codes for CASSGDMVPYF.

This clonotype was observed many times. The chain recombines TRBV29-1 with TRBJ1-2, with D perhaps matching TRBD1 (6 bases). This CDR3 comprises 12 residues. Per germline, CDR1 SQVTM and CDR2 ANQGSEA. The V and J ends lost 4 bases and 6 bases respectively, with 12 bases between them. The CDR3 loop reads CSVAPGANGYTF. As DNA, the CDR3 is TGCAGCGTTGCACCGGGGGCAAATGGCTACACCTTC.

For the CDR3, the DNA is TGTGCCAGTTCAGTCAGGGTTGGTGGCAATCAGCCCCAGCATTTT. It codes for CASSVRVGGNQPQHF. The V gene is TRBV19, the J gene TRBJ1-5; a possible D gene is TRBD1 (5 bases). The germline V gene encodes CDR1 LNHDA and CDR2 SQIVND (reference sequence). This CDR3 has 15 residues. Trimming shortened V by 8 bases and J by 2 bases, and 16 bases separated the two germline ends.

This chain uses TRBV20-1 with TRBJ2-3, with D maybe TRBD2 (6 bases). The CDR3 spans 15 residues. Germline CDR1 reads DFQATT; CDR2 reads SNEGSKA (reference sequence). V lost 5 bases to trimming and J lost 4 bases, with 19 bases between them. CDR3 amino acids: CSAARGGGASDTQYF. The CDR3 DNA follows: TGCAGTGCTGCTAGAGGTGGCGGGGCCTCAGATACGCAGTATTTT.